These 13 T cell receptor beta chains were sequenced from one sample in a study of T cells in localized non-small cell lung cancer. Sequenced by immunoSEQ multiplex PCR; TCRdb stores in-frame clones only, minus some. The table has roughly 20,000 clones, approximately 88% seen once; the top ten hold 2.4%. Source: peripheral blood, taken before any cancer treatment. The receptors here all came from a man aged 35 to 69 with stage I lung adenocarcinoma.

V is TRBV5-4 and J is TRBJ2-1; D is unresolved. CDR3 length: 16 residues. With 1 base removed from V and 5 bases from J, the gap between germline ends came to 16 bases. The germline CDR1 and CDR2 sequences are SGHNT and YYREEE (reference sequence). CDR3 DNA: TGTGCCAGCAGCTTGTCCGGGTTCGACGGTAACAATGAGCAGTTCTTC. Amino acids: CASSLSGFDGNNEQFF.

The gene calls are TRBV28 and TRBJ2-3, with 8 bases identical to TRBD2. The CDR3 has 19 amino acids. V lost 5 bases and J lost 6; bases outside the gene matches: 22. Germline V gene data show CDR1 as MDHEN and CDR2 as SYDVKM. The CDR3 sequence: CASSHRGGRSGSRDDTQYF. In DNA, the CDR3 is TGTGCCAGCAGTCACAGAGGGGGGCGGAGCGGGAGCAGGGATGATACGCAGTATTTT.

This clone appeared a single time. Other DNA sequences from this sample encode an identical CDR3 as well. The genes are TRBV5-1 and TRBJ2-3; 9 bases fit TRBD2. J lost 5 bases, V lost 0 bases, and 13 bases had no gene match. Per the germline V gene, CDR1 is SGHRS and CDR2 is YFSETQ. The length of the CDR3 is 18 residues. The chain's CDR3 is CASSLVGRGGGRGDTQYF. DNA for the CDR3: TGCGCCAGCAGCTTGGTCGGTCGCGGGGGGGGCCGAGGAGATACGCAGTATTTT.

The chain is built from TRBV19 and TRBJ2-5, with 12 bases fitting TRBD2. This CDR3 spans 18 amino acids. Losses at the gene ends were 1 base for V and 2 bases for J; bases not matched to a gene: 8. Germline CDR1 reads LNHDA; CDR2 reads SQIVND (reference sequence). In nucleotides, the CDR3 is TGTGCCAGTAGTATAGGGCGGCTAGCGGGAGGGCCGCAAGAGACCCAGTACTTC. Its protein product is CASSIGRLAGGPQETQYF. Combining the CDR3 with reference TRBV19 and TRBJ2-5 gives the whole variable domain DGGITQSPKYLFRKEGQNVTLSCEQNLNHDAMYWYRQDPGQGLRLIYYSQIVNDFQKGDIAEGYSVSREKKESFPLTVTSAQKNPTAFYLCASSIGRLAGGPQETQYFGPGTRLLVL.

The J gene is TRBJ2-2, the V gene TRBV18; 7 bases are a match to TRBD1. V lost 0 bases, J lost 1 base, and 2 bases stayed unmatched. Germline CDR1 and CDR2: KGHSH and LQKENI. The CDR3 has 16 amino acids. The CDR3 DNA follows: TGTGCCAGCTCACCACCGGGGACAGTGAACACCGGGGAGCTGTTTTTT. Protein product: CASSPPGTVNTGELFF. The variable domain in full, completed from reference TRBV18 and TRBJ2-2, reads NAGVMQNPRHLVRRRGQEARLRCSPMKGHSHVYWYRQLPEEGLKFMVYLQKENIIDESGMPKERFSAEFPKEGPSILRIQQVVRGDSAAYFCASSPPGTVNTGELFFGEGSRLTVL.

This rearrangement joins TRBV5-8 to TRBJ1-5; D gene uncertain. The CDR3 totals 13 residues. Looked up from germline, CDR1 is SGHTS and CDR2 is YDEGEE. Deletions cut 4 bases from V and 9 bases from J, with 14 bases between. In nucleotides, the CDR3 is TGTGCCAGCAGCAATCATCTGTACGGGCCCCAGCATTTT. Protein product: CASSNHLYGPQHF.

CDR3 nucleotide sequence: TGTGCCAGCAGCTCTGGACGGGAGAGCTCCTACGAGCAGTACTTC. It yields the protein CASSSGRESSYEQYF. The chain links TRBV7-9 to TRBJ2-7; the D gene is possibly TRBD2 (6 bases). The CDR3 spans 15 residues. Per the germline V gene, CDR1 is SEHNR and CDR2 is FQNEAQ (reference sequence). Between the trimmed V and J ends, which lost 4 bases and 0 bases, there was a span of 13 bases.

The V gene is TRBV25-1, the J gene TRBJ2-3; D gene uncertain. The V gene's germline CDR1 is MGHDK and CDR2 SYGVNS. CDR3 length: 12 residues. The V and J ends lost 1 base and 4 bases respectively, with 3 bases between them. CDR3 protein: CASSELADTQYF. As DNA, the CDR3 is TGTGCCAGCAGTGAATTAGCAGATACGCAGTATTTT.

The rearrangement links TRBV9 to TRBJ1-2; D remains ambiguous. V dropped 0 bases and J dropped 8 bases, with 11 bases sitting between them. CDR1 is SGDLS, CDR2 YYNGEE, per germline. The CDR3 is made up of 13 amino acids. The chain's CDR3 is CASSVVSAAGYTF. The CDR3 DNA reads TGTGCCAGCAGCGTAGTCTCGGCTGCAGGCTACACCTTC.

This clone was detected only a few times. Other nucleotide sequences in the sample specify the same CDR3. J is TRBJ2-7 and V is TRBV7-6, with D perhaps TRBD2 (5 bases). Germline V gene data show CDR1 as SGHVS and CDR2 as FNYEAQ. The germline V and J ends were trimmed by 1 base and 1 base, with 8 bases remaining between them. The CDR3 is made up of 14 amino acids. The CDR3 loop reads CASSLGQRSYEQYF. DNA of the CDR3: TGTGCCAGCAGCTTAGGGCAGCGGTCCTACGAGCAGTACTTC.

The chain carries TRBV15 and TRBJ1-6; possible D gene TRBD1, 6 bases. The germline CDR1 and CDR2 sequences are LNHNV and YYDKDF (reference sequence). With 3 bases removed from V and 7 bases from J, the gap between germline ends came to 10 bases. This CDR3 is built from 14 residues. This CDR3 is CATSRGQTNSPLHF. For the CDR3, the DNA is TGTGCCACCAGCAGGGGACAAACCAATTCACCCCTCCACTTT. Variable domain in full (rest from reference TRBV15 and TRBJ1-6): DAMVIQNPRYQVTQFGKPVTLSCSQTLNHNVMYWYQQKSSQAPKLLFHYYDKDFNNEADTPDNFQSRRPNTSFCFLDIRSPGLGDTAMYLCATSRGQTNSPLHFGNGTRLTVT.

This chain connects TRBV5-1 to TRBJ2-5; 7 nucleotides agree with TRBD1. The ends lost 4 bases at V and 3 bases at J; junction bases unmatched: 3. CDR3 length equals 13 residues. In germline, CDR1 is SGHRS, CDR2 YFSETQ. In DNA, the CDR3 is TGCGCCAGCAGCGCCGGGACAGAAGAGACCCAGTACTTC. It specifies CASSAGTEETQYF.

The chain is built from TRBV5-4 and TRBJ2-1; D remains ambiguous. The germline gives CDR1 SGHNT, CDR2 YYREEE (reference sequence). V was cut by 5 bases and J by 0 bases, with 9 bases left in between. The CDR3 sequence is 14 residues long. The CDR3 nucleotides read TGTGCCAGCAGTAGTATGAGCTCCTACAATGAGCAGTTCTTC. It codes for CASSSMSSYNEQFF. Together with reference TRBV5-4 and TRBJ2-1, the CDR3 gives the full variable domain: ETGVTQSPTHLIKTRGQQVTLRCSSQSGHNTVSWYQQALGQGPQFIFQYYREEENGRGNFPPRFSGLQFPNYSSELNVNALELDDSALYLCASSSMSSYNEQFFGPGTRLTVL.